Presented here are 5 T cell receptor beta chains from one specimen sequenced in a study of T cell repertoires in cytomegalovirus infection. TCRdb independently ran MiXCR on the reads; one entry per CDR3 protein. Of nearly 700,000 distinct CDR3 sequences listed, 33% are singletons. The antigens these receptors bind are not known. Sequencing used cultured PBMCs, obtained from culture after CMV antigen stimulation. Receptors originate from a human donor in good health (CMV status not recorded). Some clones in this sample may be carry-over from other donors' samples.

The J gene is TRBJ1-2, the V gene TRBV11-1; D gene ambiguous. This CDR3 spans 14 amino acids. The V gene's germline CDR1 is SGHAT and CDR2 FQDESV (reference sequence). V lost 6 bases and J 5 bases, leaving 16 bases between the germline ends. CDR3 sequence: CASSQKAALYGYTF. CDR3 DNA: TGTGCCAGCAGTCAGAAGGCCGCTCTATATGGCTACACCTTC.

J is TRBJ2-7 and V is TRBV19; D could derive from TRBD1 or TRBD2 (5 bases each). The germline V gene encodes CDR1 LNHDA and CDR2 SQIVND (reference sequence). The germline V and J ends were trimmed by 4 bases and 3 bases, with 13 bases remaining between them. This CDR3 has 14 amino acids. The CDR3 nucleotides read TGTGCCAGTAGTAGCCAGGGACGGTACTACGAGCAGTACTTC. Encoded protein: CASSSQGRYYEQYF.

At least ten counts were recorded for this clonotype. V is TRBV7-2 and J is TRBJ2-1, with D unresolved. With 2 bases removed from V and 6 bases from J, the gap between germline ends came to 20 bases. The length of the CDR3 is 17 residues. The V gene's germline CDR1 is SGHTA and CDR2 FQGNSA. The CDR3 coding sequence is TGTGCCAGCAGCTTATCCAGGTCCGGGCCCAAAGGCAATGAGCAGTTCTTC. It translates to CASSLSRSGPKGNEQFF.

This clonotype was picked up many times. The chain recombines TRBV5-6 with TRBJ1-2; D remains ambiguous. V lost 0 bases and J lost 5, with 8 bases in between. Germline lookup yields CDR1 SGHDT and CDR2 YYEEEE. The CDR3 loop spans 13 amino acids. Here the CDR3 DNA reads TGTGCCAGCAGCTTGGGTGGGCGTTATGGCTACACCTTC. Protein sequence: CASSLGGRYGYTF.

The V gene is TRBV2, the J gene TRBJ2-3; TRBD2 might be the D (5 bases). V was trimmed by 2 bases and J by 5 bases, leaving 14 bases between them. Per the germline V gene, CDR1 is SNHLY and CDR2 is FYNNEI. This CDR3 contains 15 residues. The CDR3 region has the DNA TGTGCCAGCAGTGAACGCCTGGGAGCGAGAGATACGCAGTATTTT. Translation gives CASSERLGARDTQYF.